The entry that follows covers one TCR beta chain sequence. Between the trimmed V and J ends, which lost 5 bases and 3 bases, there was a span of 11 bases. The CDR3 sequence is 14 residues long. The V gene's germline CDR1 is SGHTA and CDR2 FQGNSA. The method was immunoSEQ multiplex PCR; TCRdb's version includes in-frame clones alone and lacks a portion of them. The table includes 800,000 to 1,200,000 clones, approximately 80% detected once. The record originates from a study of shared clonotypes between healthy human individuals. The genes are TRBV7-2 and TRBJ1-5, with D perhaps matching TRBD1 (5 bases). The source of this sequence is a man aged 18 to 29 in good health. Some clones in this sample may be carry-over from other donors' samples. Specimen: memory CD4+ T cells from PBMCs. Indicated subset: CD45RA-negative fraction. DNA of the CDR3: TGTGCCAGCAGCCACGACAGCTACAATCAGCCCCAGCATTTT. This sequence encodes CASSHDSYNQPQHF.